This TCR beta chain was sequenced in a study of T cells in localized non-small cell lung cancer. The CDR3 runs to 13 residues. Germline V gene lookup returns CDR1 LGHNT and CDR2 FRNRAP. V lost 3 bases to trimming and J lost 7 bases, with 7 bases between them. This table comes from immunoSEQ multiplex PCR, and its TCRdb copy is limited to in-frame clones, with some not included. This table has tens of thousands of clones, around 81% appearing once. General study results and limits: Uninvolved nearby lung showed the greatest T cell clonality, exceeding that found in tumor.

Note on this clone: Its cognate antigen is unknown.

Sequences were derived from peripheral blood, sampled before any cancer treatment. The gene calls are TRBV12-5 and TRBJ1-6; no definite D call. This sequence was found in a female donor older than 55 with stage II squamous cell lung carcinoma. This chain's CDR3 is CASGLAGNSPLHF. The CDR3 DNA sequence: TGTGCTAGTGGTTTAGCTGGGAATTCACCCCTCCACTTT.